A selection of T cell receptor beta chains follows, all from one sample in a study of cytomegalovirus exposure and HLA in healthy donors. Sequencing used immunoSEQ multiplex PCR; TCRdb keeps in-frame clones, though not all of them. Seen here are 95,000 to 150,000 clones, around 75% observed once, and the top ten hold over 2.5%. Sequencing was performed on PBMCs. The receptors shown here come from a woman between 45 and 60 years old in good health and CMV-seronegative. Both conserved end residues are part of each CDR3. Fields, in order: V gene, D gene, CDR3 length, clone size, J gene, CDR3 DNA, CDR3 protein. D genes are given only for firm matches. Only part of the rows carry a size: once, few, many, or a class if the clone is expanded.

TRBV28	TRBD2	14	NA	TRBJ2-1	TGTGCCAGCAGTTTGGCGGGGGGGGACAATGAGCAGTTCTTC	CASSLAGGDNEQFF
TRBV19	TRBD2	13	NA	TRBJ2-1	TGTGCCAGTAGTATAGATCTCCAGCGGGGGCGGTTCTTC	CASSIDLQRGRFF
TRBV30	TRBD1	14	NA	TRBJ2-3	TGTGCCTGGAGTGCGGGACAGGGCGCAGATACGCAGTATTTT	CAWSAGQGADTQYF
TRBV7-9	TRBD1	14	NA	TRBJ2-1	TGTGCCAGCAGCGGATGGGACAGGGTGAATGAGCAGTTCTTC	CASSGWDRVNEQFF
TRBV7-2	TRBD2	18	NA	TRBJ2-2	TGTGCCAGCAGCACCCGAACTAGCGGGAGGGCGCTTCGCGACGAGCTGTTTTTT	CASSTRTSGRALRDELFF
TRBV11-2	NA	14	NA	TRBJ1-2	TGTGCCAGCAGCTTAGATCTCCTCAGCTATGGCTACACCTTC	CASSLDLLSYGYTF
TRBV19	TRBD1	15	once	TRBJ1-5	TGTGCCAGTACCCTCGGACAGGGGGCTTATCAGCCCCAGCATTTT	CASTLGQGAYQPQHF
TRBV7-9	NA	14	NA	TRBJ2-1	TGTGCCAGCACCTTCACTTCCACCTACAATGAGCAGTTCTTC	CASTFTSTYNEQFF
TRBV11-2	TRBD2	15	NA	TRBJ2-1	TGTGCCAGCAGCTTCGGAGCGGGAGACTACAATGAGCAGTTCTTC	CASSFGAGDYNEQFF
TRBV11-3	NA	13	NA	TRBJ1-2	TGTGCCAGCAGCTTTTCGGGAGGCTATGGCTACACCTTC	CASSFSGGYGYTF
TRBV30	TRBD1	15	NA	TRBJ1-2	TGTGCCTGGAGCCCGGACAGGGGGCTAGACTATGGCTACACCTTC	CAWSPDRGLDYGYTF
TRBV28	NA	14	once	TRBJ2-7	TGTGCCAGCAGTTTAACGCTAGAGTCCTACGAGCAGTACTTC	CASSLTLESYEQYF
TRBV5-1	TRBD2	18	few	TRBJ2-1	TGCGCCAGCAGCTTGGGGGCTAGCGGGGGAAGCTCCTACAATGAGCAGTTCTTC	CASSLGASGGSSYNEQFF
TRBV19	NA	14	NA	TRBJ2-7	TGTGCCAGTAGTATACAACCAGGCTCCTACGAGCAGTACTTC	CASSIQPGSYEQYF
TRBV6-5	TRBD2	12	NA	TRBJ2-1	TGTGCCAGCAGTGGACTAGCGGGACCTCTGTTCTTC	CASSGLAGPLFF
TRBV25-1	NA	14	once	TRBJ2-1	TGTGCCGTGCGGATTCGCCGGGACAACAATGAGCAGTTCTTC	CAVRIRRDNNEQFF
TRBV5-6	NA	18	NA	TRBJ2-1	TGTGCCAGCAGCCCACGTGGAATAACCTCTAGCTCCTACAATGAGCAGTTCTTC	CASSPRGITSSSYNEQFF
TRBV27	NA	13	NA	TRBJ2-1	TGTGCCAGCAGAGCTAGCTCCTACAATGAGCAGTTCTTC	CASRASSYNEQFF
TRBV7-3	NA	15	NA	TRBJ2-3	TGTGCCAGCAGCCCTACCGGAGGGCCAACAGATACGCAGTATTTT	CASSPTGGPTDTQYF
TRBV6-6	NA	13	NA	TRBJ1-5	TGTGCCAGCAGTTACGTAGAATATCAGCCCCAGCATTTT	CASSYVEYQPQHF
TRBV1	NA	15	NA	TRBJ2-5	TGCACCAGCAGCGAGACTAGCGGAGGCCAAGAGACCCAGTACTTC	CTSSETSGGQETQYF
TRBV7-2	TRBD2	16	NA	TRBJ2-3	TGTGCCAGCAGCCAAAGGACTAGCGGGAGCACAGATACGCAGTATTTT	CASSQRTSGSTDTQYF
TRBV27	TRBD1	15	NA	TRBJ2-3	TGTGCCAGCAGTTTCTACAGGGGGCAGGAAGATACGCAGTATTTT	CASSFYRGQEDTQYF
TRBV2	TRBD1	15	few	TRBJ1-4	TGTGCCAGCACAACAGGGGGTTCGGATAATGAAAAACTGTTTTTT	CASTTGGSDNEKLFF
TRBV28	TRBD1	16	NA	TRBJ2-3	TGTGCCAGCAGTTTGACACGGCAGGGGGCTACAGATACGCAGTATTTT	CASSLTRQGATDTQYF
TRBV2	TRBD2	14	NA	TRBJ2-1	TGTGCCAGCGGGACGGGACTAGTAATTTTTGAGCAGTTCTTC	CASGTGLVIFEQFF
TRBV27	TRBD2	11	NA	TRBJ2-2	TGTGCCAACGGGAGGCCCGGGGAGCTGTTTTTT	CANGRPGELFF
TRBV27	NA	13	once	TRBJ2-7	TGTGCCAGCCACTCCGGGAGCTCCTACGAGCAGTACTTC	CASHSGSSYEQYF
TRBV30	TRBD1	14	NA	TRBJ1-2	TGTGCCTGGAGTCAAAACAGGGGAGTTGACGGCTACACCTTC	CAWSQNRGVDGYTF
TRBV4-3	TRBD2	17	NA	TRBJ2-2	TGCGCCAGCAGCCAAGATCAGGCGGGAGGGCCTTTCGGGGAGCTGTTTTTT	CASSQDQAGGPFGELFF
TRBV10-3	TRBD2	15	NA	TRBJ2-5	TGTGCCATCAGTACTAGTGCGGGAGGGATGGAGACCCAGTACTTC	CAISTSAGGMETQYF
TRBV30	NA	16	NA	TRBJ2-3	TGTGCCTGGAGTTCAATTTGGATGGAGGTTACAGATACGCAGTATTTT	CAWSSIWMEVTDTQYF
TRBV13	NA	15	NA	TRBJ2-2	TGTGCCAGCAGCCCACGGACTTCAAACACCGGGGAGCTGTTTTTT	CASSPRTSNTGELFF
TRBV5-1	NA	13	NA	TRBJ2-7	TGCGCCAGCAGCCAGGGTCCGGAATACGAGCAGTACTTC	CASSQGPEYEQYF
TRBV18	TRBD2	17	NA	TRBJ2-3	TGTGCCAGCTCACCACCTCGGACGGGAGGGCACACAGATACGCAGTATTTT	CASSPPRTGGHTDTQYF
TRBV2	NA	15	NA	TRBJ2-1	TGTGCCAGCAGTGAAGCGGGAGTCGGGTACAATGAGCAGTTCTTC	CASSEAGVGYNEQFF
TRBV30	NA	13	NA	TRBJ1-1	TGTGCCTGGAGACAGGACGTGAACACTGAAGCTTTCTTT	CAWRQDVNTEAFF
TRBV7-2	NA	15	NA	TRBJ2-3	TGTGCCAGCAGCTTTAGTGCGGAATACACAGATACGCAGTATTTT	CASSFSAEYTDTQYF
TRBV6-5	NA	14	NA	TRBJ2-7	TGTGCCAGCAGTTACTCGTCAGAACCCTACGAGCAGTACTTC	CASSYSSEPYEQYF
TRBV7-9	TRBD1	14	few	TRBJ1-5	TGTGCCAGCAGCTGGGGACAGCTTAATCAGCCCCAGCATTTT	CASSWGQLNQPQHF
TRBV27	NA	14	NA	TRBJ2-3	TGTGCCAGCAGTTTAGGGCCAGTATCGGATACGCAGTATTTT	CASSLGPVSDTQYF
TRBV28	TRBD2	12	NA	TRBJ2-1	TGTGCCAGCAGTAGCGGGAGGCTTGAGCAGTTCTTC	CASSSGRLEQFF
TRBV20-1	NA	11	NA	TRBJ1-2	TGCAGAGTACAGCTTTACTATGGCTACACCTTC	CRVQLYYGYTF
TRBV6-1	TRBD1	13	NA	TRBJ1-2	TGTGCCAGCAGGAACCTCGGGACAGGCGGCTACACCTTC	CASRNLGTGGYTF
TRBV25-1	NA	13	NA	TRBJ2-7	TGTGCCAGCCGGGGACCGGGGGGCTACGAGCAGTGCTTC	CASRGPGGYEQCF
TRBV6-6	NA	12	NA	TRBJ2-7	TGTGCCAGCAAATTAGATATGTACGAGCAGTACTTC	CASKLDMYEQYF
TRBV9	NA	15	few	TRBJ2-2	TGTGCCAGCAGTGCTATACTAGGGGGCACCGGGGAGCTGTTTTTT	CASSAILGGTGELFF
TRBV28	NA	13	NA	TRBJ2-1	TGTGCCAGCAGCCCCCTACCTTACAATGAGCAGTTCTTC	CASSPLPYNEQFF
TRBV14	NA	15	NA	TRBJ1-4	TGTGCCAGCAGCCAAGTACAGGGACCAAATGAAAAACTGTTTTTT	CASSQVQGPNEKLFF
TRBV5-6	TRBD1	14	NA	TRBJ1-5	TGTGCCAGCAGCTACAGGGGACTCGATCAGCCCCAGCATTTT	CASSYRGLDQPQHF
TRBV5-4	NA	13	NA	TRBJ2-1	TGTGCCAGCAGCCCCGCGTCTCGGAATGAGCAGTTCTTC	CASSPASRNEQFF
TRBV2	TRBD2	15	few	TRBJ2-7	TGTGCCAGCAGTGAAGAGAGCGGGAGTACCTACGAGCAGTACTTC	CASSEESGSTYEQYF